This section outlines one TCR beta chain sequence together with its context. Sequencing was performed with immunoSEQ multiplex PCR; in TCRdb, only in-frame clones are kept and a portion is missing. The data contain 20,000 to 25,000 clones, about 90% of them singletons. This record comes from a study of T cell changes during pregnancy in multiple sclerosis. CDR1 is SEHNR, CDR2 FQNEAQ, per germline (reference sequence). V was clipped by 5 bases and J by 0 bases, with 10 bases between them. The CDR3 length is 14 residues. The clonotype originates from a female donor in good health, enrolled as a control in a pregnancy study. This chain links TRBV7-9 with TRBJ1-1; D gene unclear. Sample: CD8+ T cells from peripheral blood mononuclear cells, taken in the second trimester of pregnancy. CDR3 residues: CASSPNSLNTEAFF. CDR3 DNA: TGTGCCAGCAGCCCGAACAGCCTGAACACTGAAGCTTTCTTT. Looking up the rest from reference TRBV7-9 and TRBJ1-1 gives the full variable domain: DTGVSQNPRHKITKRGQNVTFRCDPISEHNRLYWYRQTLGQGPEFLTYFQNEAQLEKSRLLSDRFSAERPKGSFSTLEIQRTEQGDSAMYLCASSPNSLNTEAFFGQGTRLTVV.